This passage covers 26 T cell receptor beta chains from one sample sequenced in a study of cytomegalovirus exposure and HLA in healthy donors. It was with 60 Vbeta and 13 Jbeta primers that the PCR ran. Some clones are missing from TCRdb's copy, which holds only in-frame ones; the method was immunoSEQ multiplex PCR. The data hold tens of thousands of clones, with under 80% observed a single time. Sequencing used PBMCs. Receptors originate from a woman in her 30s in good health and CMV-seronegative.

The rearrangement uses TRBV5-1 and TRBJ2-1; the D is unclear. Germline V CDR1 and CDR2: SGHRS, YFSETQ. The CDR3 is 13 residues long. The germline V and J ends were trimmed by 4 bases and 8 bases, with 13 bases remaining between them. CDR3 in DNA: TGCGCCAGCAGCCTGCACCCTAGTTATGAGCAGTTCTTC. Its protein is CASSLHPSYEQFF.

The chain combines TRBV19 with TRBJ2-7, with 8 bases lining up with TRBD2. This CDR3 comprises 14 residues. Germline values: CDR1 LNHDA, CDR2 SQIVND (reference sequence). J lost 5 bases, V lost 3 bases, and 6 bases had no gene match. The CDR3 DNA reads as TGTGCCAGTAGTATTCGCACTAGCGGAGACGAGCAGTACTTC. Its translation is CASSIRTSGDEQYF.

V is TRBV7-2 and J is TRBJ1-2, with TRBD1 identical over 9 bases. V lost 4 bases to trimming and J lost 2 bases; unmatched junction nucleotides: 14. Germline V CDR1 and CDR2: SGHTA, FQGNSA. The CDR3 sequence is 18 residues long. The CDR3 DNA reads TGTGCCAGCAGCTACCGGGACAGGGCGAACCTACGGAACTATGGCTACACCTTC. Translated: CASSYRDRANLRNYGYTF.

This clone was found a few times. Here the CDR3 reads CASSLAGTSGSYEQYF. Written as DNA, the CDR3 is TGTGCCAGCAGTCTCGCCGGGACTAGCGGTTCCTACGAGCAGTACTTC. The chain couples TRBV28 to TRBJ2-7, with 11 bases lining up with TRBD2. The trim removed 5 bases at V and 1 base at J, leaving 7 bases unmatched. Germline CDR1 MDHEN, CDR2 SYDVKM. CDR3 size: 16 residues.

This clone came up a few times. CDR3 residues: CASSGQGQSNEKLFF. DNA of the CDR3: TGTGCCAGCAGTGGACAGGGACAGTCTAATGAAAAACTGTTTTTT. V and J are TRBV6-1 and TRBJ1-4; 7 nucleotides agree with TRBD1. Per the germline V gene, CDR1 is MNHNS and CDR2 is SASEGT. The CDR3 runs to 15 residues. V lost 4 bases, J lost 3 bases, and 5 bases stayed unmatched.

This clone has just one count. V gene TRBV6-6 combines with J gene TRBJ2-7; the D gene is possibly TRBD2 (6 bases). The CDR3 has 13 residues. V lost 7 bases, J lost 4 bases, and 14 bases lay in between. Germline-derived CDR1 and CDR2 are MNHNY and SVGAGI (reference sequence). The CDR3 reads CASTPNGGYEQYF. CDR3 nucleotides: TGTGCCAGCACTCCCAATGGAGGGTACGAGCAGTACTTC.

The gene calls are TRBV5-6 and TRBJ2-5; a possible D gene is TRBD1 (5 bases). There are 13 residues in the CDR3. Trimming left V 3 bases short and J 1 base short, with 7 bases between. Per germline, CDR1 SGHDT and CDR2 YYEEEE. The CDR3 nucleotides are TGTGCCAGCAGCTCGGACATCCAAGAGACCCAGTACTTC. Its translation: CASSSDIQETQYF.

V is TRBV27 and J is TRBJ2-7; 8 nucleotides agree with TRBD2. Germline V CDR1 and CDR2: MNHEY, SMNVEV (reference sequence). The length of the CDR3 is 13 residues. V trimming: 7 bases; J trimming: 5 bases; junction bases outside the gene matches: 7. This CDR3 is CASTRGGRDEQYF. The CDR3, as DNA: TGTGCCAGCACCCGCGGGGGGAGGGACGAGCAGTACTTC.

This rearrangement joins TRBV30 to TRBJ2-7; TRBD1 is a possible D gene (6 bases). The CDR3 contains 13 residues. Trimming shortened V by 3 bases and J by 3 bases, and 12 bases separated the two germline ends. The germline CDR1 and CDR2 sequences are GTSNPN and SVGIG (reference sequence). CDR3 coding DNA: TGTGCCTGGAGACTCCCGACAGGCTACGAGCAGTACTTC. Translated, it gives CAWRLPTGYEQYF.

The genes are TRBV19 and TRBJ1-5; tentative D call: TRBD1 (5 bases). This CDR3 is 15 amino acids long. V was clipped by 5 bases and J by 10 bases, with 21 bases between them. In germline, CDR1 is LNHDA, CDR2 SQIVND (reference sequence). The CDR3 reads CASSPTGDAVAPQHF. CDR3 nucleotide sequence: TGTGCCAGTAGTCCCACGGGGGACGCTGTTGCACCCCAGCATTTT.

V gene TRBV29-1 combines with J gene TRBJ1-3; a possible D gene is TRBD1 (6 bases). CDR3 length: 15 amino acids. Germline values: CDR1 SQVTM, CDR2 ANQGSEA. Trimming pared 2 bases from V and 0 bases from J, leaving 11 bases between. CDR3 coding DNA: TGCAGCGTTGAAACGGTGGACAGCTCTGGAAACACCATATATTTT. Amino acids: CSVETVDSSGNTIYF.

The count of this clone is one. The chain carries TRBV5-1 and TRBJ2-1; TRBD2 matches 9 bases. The germline V gene has CDR1 SGHRS and CDR2 YFSETQ. The CDR3 contains 15 residues. Trimming removed 4 bases from V and 9 bases from J; junction bases left unmatched: 11. The DNA of the CDR3 is TGCGCCAGCAGCCGGGAGGTTAGCGGGGGCCGTGAGCAGTTCTTC. It is translated as CASSREVSGGREQFF.

This clone was detected only once. J is TRBJ1-1 and V is TRBV18; D is undetermined. Germline values: CDR1 KGHSH, CDR2 LQKENI. The CDR3 runs to 14 residues. Trimming took 0 bases from V and 4 from J, leaving 9 bases between them. The CDR3 nucleotides are TGTGCCAGCTCACCACCCCCTGCGGGCACTGAAGCTTTCTTT. This codes for CASSPPPAGTEAFF. Full variable domain (outside the CDR3, taken from reference TRBV18 and TRBJ1-1): NAGVMQNPRHLVRRRGQEARLRCSPMKGHSHVYWYRQLPEEGLKFMVYLQKENIIDESGMPKERFSAEFPKEGPSILRIQQVVRGDSAAYFCASSPPPAGTEAFFGQGTRLTVV.

J is TRBJ1-2 and V is TRBV28, with 10 nucleotides matching TRBD1. Germline V gene data show CDR1 as MDHEN and CDR2 as SYDVKM. The CDR3 is 17 residues long. The V gene end was trimmed by 4 bases and the J gene end by 2 bases; junction bases not matched to a gene: 10. The CDR3 DNA follows: TGTGCCAGCAGTTCCGGGACAGGGGCTAAGAGGAACTATGGCTACACCTTC. Translated, it gives CASSSGTGAKRNYGYTF.

The rearrangement uses TRBV25-1 and TRBJ2-5; D is uncertain. The CDR3 extends over 13 amino acids. Germline V gene lookup returns CDR1 MGHDK and CDR2 SYGVNS. The germline V and J ends were trimmed by 1 base and 2 bases, with 5 bases remaining between them. In DNA, the CDR3 is TGTGCCAGCAGTGAATCTAGGCAAGAGACCCAGTACTTC. Amino acid sequence: CASSESRQETQYF.

In its sample, this clone was seen a few times. In this CDR3 the conserved last residue, phenylalanine or tryptophan, is missing, so a read error is likely. The limits of the CDR3 on the DNA are not certain, so only TCRdb's listed CDR3 is given. This chain joins TRBV5-8 and TRBJ2-7; the table's D call, TRBD2, was not checked against the DNA. Germline V gene sequence: CDR1 SGHTS, CDR2 YDEGEE. The CDR3 is 10 residues long, ends included. The CDR3 sequence is CASSLIPHGI.

CDR3 sequence: CAISEGGYNEQFF. For the CDR3, the DNA is TGTGCCATCAGTGAGGGCGGCTACAATGAGCAGTTCTTC. The chain couples TRBV10-3 to TRBJ2-1; D not certain. V lost 2 bases and J lost 3, with 5 bases in between. The germline V gene encodes CDR1 ENHRY and CDR2 SYGVKD. This CDR3 contains 13 residues.

The chain has TRBV6-4 and TRBJ2-1, with 7 bases identical to TRBD1. Germline V lookup: CDR1 MRHNA, CDR2 SNTAGT. The CDR3 extends over 14 amino acids. After removal of 1 base from V and 6 bases from J, the junction contained 3 bases not matched to a gene. The chain's CDR3 is CASSDLGQFNEQFF. CDR3 sequence (DNA): TGTGCCAGCAGTGACTTGGGACAGTTCAATGAGCAGTTCTTC.

The chain recombines TRBV2 with TRBJ2-7; 7 bases line up with TRBD2. The CDR3 has 12 amino acids. V shed 8 bases, J shed 4 bases, and the junction held 5 bases outside the gene matches. CDR1 and CDR2 (germline): SNHLY, FYNNEI. CDR3 sequence (DNA): TGTGCCAGCGGGGGGGAGGCTTACGAGCAGTACTTC. Its translation is CASGGEAYEQYF.

The rearrangement links TRBV5-4 to TRBJ1-2, with 7 positions matching TRBD1. CDR1 and CDR2 from the germline V gene are SGHNT and YYREEE (reference sequence). Losses at the gene ends were 5 bases for V and 8 bases for J; bases not matched to a gene: 12. The CDR3 runs to 14 residues. The CDR3 DNA follows: TGTGCCAGCAGGGGGATGGGACAGAAGGGAGGCTACACCTTC. This gives the protein CASRGMGQKGGYTF.

This clone was recorded a few times. DNA for the CDR3: TGTGCCAGCAGCTCCAACAGGGGGCGGCCTGAAGCTTTCTTT. Its protein is CASSSNRGRPEAFF. The V gene is TRBV11-2, the J gene TRBJ1-1; 9 bases fit TRBD1. CDR1 SGHAT and CDR2 FQNNGV come from the germline V gene. V gave up 4 bases and J gave up 6 bases; unmatched junction bases: 6. The length of the CDR3 is 14 residues. Filled out from reference TRBV11-2 and TRBJ1-1, the complete variable domain reads EAGVAQSPRYKIIEKRQSVAFWCNPISGHATLYWYQQILGQGPKLLIQFQNNGVVDDSQLPKDRFSAERLKGVDSTLKIQPAKLEDSAVYLCASSSNRGRPEAFFGQGTRLTVV.

This clone showed up just a few times. The chain recombines TRBV19 with TRBJ1-1; 9 bases line up with TRBD1. Germline CDR1 reads LNHDA; CDR2 reads SQIVND (reference sequence). Germline trimming cut 6 bases from V and 4 bases from J; bases unmatched to any gene: 3. This CDR3 is 13 amino acids long. The chain's CDR3 is CASRDRGGTEAFF. The CDR3 region has the DNA TGTGCCAGTAGGGACAGGGGCGGCACTGAAGCTTTCTTT.

This clone turned up a few times. The chain recombines TRBV6-5 with TRBJ1-2, with D perhaps matching TRBD1 (5 bases). The ends were cut back, 0 bases at V and 6 bases at J, with 8 bases in the middle. The germline V gene has CDR1 MNHEY and CDR2 SVGAGI. The CDR3 extends over 13 amino acids. CDR3 protein: CASSYSPQDGYTF. The CDR3, as DNA: TGTGCCAGCAGTTACTCCCCACAGGATGGCTACACCTTC.

This clone was seen more than once but under ten times. The junction and the germline gene differ at one end; a read error may be behind it. The rearrangement uses TRBV6-1 and TRBJ1-2, with a tentative D call TRBD1 (6 bases). CDR1 is MNHNS and CDR2 is SASEGT in the germline V gene. The CDR3 covers 13 residues. CDR3 amino acids: CASREGGHYGYTF. CDR3 DNA: TGTGCCAGCAGGGAAGGGGGGCACTATGGCTACACCTTC.

The chain couples TRBV7-8 to TRBJ2-5; the match to TRBD1 covers 9 bases. CDR3 length: 15 residues. CDR1 is SGHVS and CDR2 is FQNEAQ in the germline V gene. V was clipped by 2 bases and J by 5 bases; unmatched bases: 6. In DNA, the CDR3 is TGTGCCAGCAGCTTAAGGGGAGGGACAGGGGAGACCCAGTACTTC. Protein sequence: CASSLRGGTGETQYF. Based on the CDR3 plus reference TRBV7-8 and TRBJ2-5, the full variable domain is GAGVSQSPRYKVAKRGQDVALRCDPISGHVSLFWYQQALGQGPEFLTYFQNEAQLDKSGLPSDRFFAERPEGSVSTLKIQRTQQEDSAVYLCASSLRGGTGETQYFGPGTRLLVL.

This clone has a single count. This chain links TRBV28 with TRBJ1-1; D not resolved. Germline V gene sequence: CDR1 MDHEN, CDR2 SYDVKM. CDR3 size: 15 residues. Trimming removed 2 bases from V and 7 bases from J, with 17 bases in between. CDR3 in amino acids: CASSLGSGGTNEAFF. DNA for the CDR3: TGTGCCAGCAGTTTAGGTAGCGGCGGAACCAATGAAGCTTTCTTT.